The sequence of this TCR beta chain was determined in a study of blood T cell repertoires in COVID-19. Study overall: Acute and convalescent COVID-19 samples came from the United States, Italy and Spain. In each case, the material was cDNA or gDNA derived from T cells, B-cell-depleted T cells, or PBMCs.

The authors' processing: By means of reference gene primer amplification, nucleated cell counts were estimated. The method was immunoSEQ multiplex PCR; TCRdb's version includes in-frame clones alone and lacks a portion of them. D and trimming come from the DNA, and the V and J calls and clone size come from that table. The table includes under 150,000 clones, more than 65% detected once. This clone was observed many times. This same CDR3 is encoded by further DNA sequences in the sample. Germline V gives CDR1 SGHNT, CDR2 YENEEA. V was clipped by 5 bases and J by 2 bases; unmatched bases: 4. This CDR3 is built from 15 residues.

The chain joins TRBV11-3 to TRBJ1-3, with TRBD1 identical over 9 bases. Sequenced sample: peripheral blood. The receptor's source is a man aged 45 to 65 with acute or convalescent COVID-19. CDR3 loop: CASSPGQGPGNTIYF. The CDR3 DNA follows: TGTGCCAGCAGCCCGGGACAGGGACCTGGAAACACCATATATTTT.